A selection of T cell receptor beta chains follows, all from one sample in a study of cytomegalovirus exposure and HLA in healthy donors. The assay was immunoSEQ multiplex PCR, and TCRdb's table has in-frame clones only and misses some. The data hold about 140,000 clones, with around 9% observed a single time. Sequencing used PBMCs. The receptors were gathered from a woman in her 40s in good health and CMV-seropositive. The CDR3 runs from the conserved cysteine through the conserved F or W. D genes are given only for firm matches. Clone size appears in some rows only: once, few, many, or a class for an expanded clone.

J: TRBJ2-7; size: -; D: -; V: TRBV4-3; DNA: TGCGCCAGCAGCCAAGTGATGTCGGCCCAGGAAAAAGGTCAGTTC; CDR3: CASSQVMSAQEKGQF
J: TRBJ2-3; size: few; D: -; V: TRBV5-1; DNA: TGCGCCAGCACTAGGAGAGGTACAGATACGCAGTATTTT; CDR3: CASTRRGTDTQYF
J: TRBJ1-6; size: few; D: TRBD1; V: TRBV6-6; DNA: TGTGCCAGCAGCGGAGCAGGGGGCCCGTCACCCCTCCACTTT; CDR3: CASSGAGGPSPLHF
J: TRBJ1-1; size: -; D: -; V: TRBV6-1; DNA: TGTGCCAGCAGTGGTCGTCCGGAGAGCACTGAAGCTTTCTTT; CDR3: CASSGRPESTEAFF
J: TRBJ1-6; size: few; D: TRBD1; V: TRBV19; DNA: TGTGCCAGCAACGCCGGGGACAGGGGCTTTAGCTCCTATAATTCACCCCTCCACTTT; CDR3: CASNAGDRGFSSYNSPLHF
J: TRBJ2-7; size: -; D: -; V: TRBV4-3; DNA: TGCGCCAGCAGCCAAGGCGGGTTACCTTACGAGCAGTACTTC; CDR3: CASSQGGLPYEQYF
J: TRBJ2-5; size: -; D: TRBD2; V: TRBV5-1; DNA: TGCGCCAGCAGCTTGAAAGGGCTAGCGGGGGGACCACAAGAGACCCAGTACTTC; CDR3: CASSLKGLAGGPQETQYF
J: TRBJ2-6; size: -; D: TRBD2; V: TRBV5-4; DNA: TGTGCCAGCAGCCGGGGGGGTTCTGGGGCCAACGTCCTGACTTTC; CDR3: CASSRGGSGANVLTF
J: TRBJ2-3; size: -; D: -; V: TRBV13; DNA: TGTGCCAGCAGCTTAAAAACAGGGAGCACAGATACGCAGTATTTT; CDR3: CASSLKTGSTDTQYF
J: TRBJ1-2; size: -; D: -; V: TRBV5-4; DNA: TGTGCCAGCAGCTGGCTACAGACCACTAACTATGGCTACACCTTC; CDR3: CASSWLQTTNYGYTF
J: TRBJ1-5; size: -; D: TRBD1; V: TRBV19; DNA: TGTGCCAGTAGTATTACAGGGGATCAGCCCCAGCATTTT; CDR3: CASSITGDQPQHF
J: TRBJ2-3; size: few; D: -; V: TRBV11-2; DNA: TGTGCCAGCAGCACGACCCTCGGGGATACGCAGTATTTT; CDR3: CASSTTLGDTQYF
J: TRBJ1-6; size: -; D: TRBD1; V: TRBV6-5; DNA: TGTGCCAGCAGCCCGTACGGGACAGGGGATTCACCCCTCCACTTT; CDR3: CASSPYGTGDSPLHF
J: TRBJ2-7; size: few; D: TRBD1; V: TRBV7-2; DNA: TGTGCCAGCAGCTTAGCCGGGACAGGGACGAGCGAGCAGTACTTC; CDR3: CASSLAGTGTSEQYF
J: TRBJ1-2; size: -; D: -; V: TRBV6-1; DNA: TGTGCCAGGAGTTTGGAAAGGACTTATGGCTACACCTTC; CDR3: CARSLERTYGYTF
J: TRBJ2-5; size: -; D: -; V: TRBV5-1; DNA: TGCGCCAGCAGCCCGGGCGGGGAGACCCAGTACTTC; CDR3: CASSPGGETQYF
J: TRBJ2-3; size: -; D: TRBD1; V: TRBV29-1; DNA: TGCAGCGTTGAACAGGGGGCCACAGATACGCAGTATTTT; CDR3: CSVEQGATDTQYF
J: TRBJ1-5; size: few; D: TRBD1; V: TRBV19; DNA: TGTGCCAGTAGACCCGGGACAGGGGTAACTAGCAATCAGCCCCAGCATTTT; CDR3: CASRPGTGVTSNQPQHF
J: TRBJ1-1; size: -; D: -; V: TRBV4-1; DNA: TGCGCCAGCAGCCGGGAGGACATACGAGGAACTGAAGCTTTCTTT; CDR3: CASSREDIRGTEAFF
J: TRBJ2-2; size: -; D: -; V: TRBV27; DNA: TGTGCCAGCAGTGTAGGGGGCACCGGGGAGCTGTTTTTT; CDR3: CASSVGGTGELFF
J: TRBJ2-1; size: -; D: -; V: TRBV18; DNA: TGTGCCAGCTCACCAATTCCCGGACAGAACTTTAATGAGCAGTTCTTC; CDR3: CASSPIPGQNFNEQFF
J: TRBJ2-1; size: -; D: TRBD2; V: TRBV7-2; DNA: TGTGCCAGCAGTCCGACTAGCGTACACAATGAGCAGTTCTTC; CDR3: CASSPTSVHNEQFF
J: TRBJ1-5; size: -; D: -; V: TRBV19; DNA: TGTGCCAGCGCCTCCCCAAGGGGCGTAGGAGGGGTGCCGCAGCCCCAGCATTTT; CDR3: CASASPRGVGGVPQPQHF
J: TRBJ1-1; size: few; D: -; V: TRBV15; DNA: TGTGCCACCAGCTTACGACTGTGGAACACTGAAGCTTTCTTT; CDR3: CATSLRLWNTEAFF
J: TRBJ2-5; size: few; D: TRBD2; V: TRBV5-1; DNA: TGCGCCAGCAGTTTCCGAGCGGGGGAGGAGACCCAGTACTTC; CDR3: CASSFRAGEETQYF
J: TRBJ2-5; size: -; D: TRBD1; V: TRBV5-1; DNA: TGCGCCAGCAGCTCAGGGACAGGGGCCCCGGGAGAGACCCAGTACTTC; CDR3: CASSSGTGAPGETQYF
J: TRBJ1-1; size: -; D: TRBD1; V: TRBV7-9; DNA: TGTGCCAGCAGCCCCGGGACAGGGGGCGTAGTGGGCACTGAAGCTTTCTTT; CDR3: CASSPGTGGVVGTEAFF
J: TRBJ1-1; size: few; D: -; V: TRBV5-4; DNA: TGTGCCAGCGGCGGAATGCTGAACACTGAAGCTTTCTTT; CDR3: CASGGMLNTEAFF
J: TRBJ1-6; size: -; D: -; V: TRBV4-1; DNA: TGCGCCAGCAGCCAATTACAGGGAAGCCGTAATTCACCCCTCCACTTT; CDR3: CASSQLQGSRNSPLHF
J: TRBJ1-2; size: few; D: -; V: TRBV7-2; DNA: TGTGCCAGCAGCGAGGTACATATTGGCTACACCTTC; CDR3: CASSEVHIGYTF
J: TRBJ1-5; size: -; D: -; V: TRBV6-6; DNA: TGTGCCAGCAGTTACTCAGCAGGGGTGGGTCAGCCCCAGCATTTT; CDR3: CASSYSAGVGQPQHF
J: TRBJ2-1; size: -; D: -; V: TRBV13; DNA: TGTGCCAGCAGCCTTCTCTGGGAGAATGAGCAGTTCTTC; CDR3: CASSLLWENEQFF
J: TRBJ1-4; size: medium-sized; D: TRBD1; V: TRBV6-6; DNA: TGTGCCAGCAGTCCGTGGCAGGGGGTAGATGAAAAACTGTTTTTT; CDR3: CASSPWQGVDEKLFF
J: TRBJ1-5; size: few; D: -; V: TRBV2; DNA: TGTGCCAGCAAGGGACAAGACAATCAGCCCCAGCATTTT; CDR3: CASKGQDNQPQHF
J: TRBJ1-1; size: few; D: TRBD1; V: TRBV5-1; DNA: TGCGCCAGCAGCTTCAGGGGGCGGACGAACACTGAAGCTTTCTTT; CDR3: CASSFRGRTNTEAFF
J: TRBJ2-5; size: -; D: -; V: TRBV7-6; DNA: TGTGCCAGCAGTTACAGGGAGACCCAGTACTTC; CDR3: CASSYRETQYF
J: TRBJ2-4; size: -; D: TRBD2; V: TRBV2; DNA: TGTGCCAGCAGCGCTGGACTAGGGAACATTCAGTACTTC; CDR3: CASSAGLGNIQYF
J: TRBJ2-3; size: few; D: TRBD2; V: TRBV10-3; DNA: TGTGCCAGCCAAGCTAGCGGGGGCCGCACAGATACGCAGTATTTT; CDR3: CASQASGGRTDTQYF
J: TRBJ1-1; size: many; D: -; V: TRBV6-5; DNA: TGTGCCAGCAGTTACTCCGACAGTAACCAAGCTTTCTTT; CDR3: CASSYSDSNQAFF
J: TRBJ2-3; size: -; D: TRBD2; V: TRBV19; DNA: TGTGCCAGTTCCGGGACTACAAGCACAGATACGCAGTATTTT; CDR3: CASSGTTSTDTQYF
J: TRBJ1-2; size: -; D: TRBD1; V: TRBV6-1; DNA: TGTGCCAGCAGTGAAACACAGGGGGGCAGCAGGGATGGCTACACCTTC; CDR3: CASSETQGGSRDGYTF
J: TRBJ2-2; size: -; D: TRBD2; V: TRBV5-4; DNA: TGTGCCAGCAGACCCGGACTAGCGGGGAACACCGGGGAGCTGTTTTTT; CDR3: CASRPGLAGNTGELFF
J: TRBJ1-2; size: -; D: -; V: TRBV7-2; DNA: TGTGCCAGCACCTTGAGGGGTCGGGAGGGCTACACCTTC; CDR3: CASTLRGREGYTF
J: TRBJ1-3; size: few; D: -; V: TRBV7-8; DNA: TGTGCCAGCAGCTTATTTTCAGGAAACACCATATATTTT; CDR3: CASSLFSGNTIYF